A selection of T cell receptor beta chains follows, all from one sample in a study of CD8 T cells in cerebrospinal fluid in Alzheimer's disease. TCRdb re-called the 10x single-cell sequencing reads, yielding one record per CDR3 amino acid sequence without DNA. Found here are more than 950 distinct CDR3 sequences; the top ten clones hold under 9%. The sequenced sample consisted of cerebrospinal fluid. Every receptor here comes from a human donor in good health. Each CDR3 is given with its conserved first and last residue. Each record gives: clone size, V gene, J gene, CDR3 protein. Part of the rows lack a size; the others show once, few, many or a class for expanded clones.

>medium-sized|TRBV9|TRBJ2-2
CASSVNVNGELFF
>medium-sized|TRBV27|TRBJ2-1
CASSLPGLAGGHRSTEQFF
>medium-sized|TRBV6-2/TRBV6-3|TRBJ2-4
CASSYAGKNIQYF
>-|TRBV6-1|TRBJ2-5
CASRRNQETQYF
>-|TRBV29-1|TRBJ2-3
CSASSGRDTTDTQYF
>medium-sized|TRBV10-3|TRBJ2-7
CAISDQGQGTYEQYF
>large|TRBV10-1|TRBJ2-5
CASSPSGAETQYF
>medium-sized|TRBV5-4|TRBJ2-5
CASSLDPREGETQYF
>medium-sized|TRBV7-8|TRBJ2-7
CASSLVGWRGSYEQYF
>large|TRBV11-3|TRBJ1-1
CASSSDGTANTEAFF
>medium-sized|TRBV5-1|TRBJ1-1
CASSTGQISEAFF
>large|TRBV7-2|TRBJ2-2
CASSIDPSGSPGELFF